The text below deals with one T cell receptor (beta chain). With a J-beta primer mix and a sample-barcoded 5' primer, a second PCR ran about 7 to 11 cycles. Every cDNA was tagged by a template-switch adaptor with 12 random nucleotides. TCRdb analysed the 5' RACE reads with MiXCR anew, one entry per CDR3 protein. Here the sample spans about 1.8 million distinct CDR3 sequences, around 50% being singletons. This CDR3 has 14 amino acids. The germline V gene has CDR1 SGDLS and CDR2 YYNGEE. V lost 0 bases to trimming and J lost 6 bases, with 13 bases between them. This entry belongs to a study of blood T cells in healthy people across ages.

This chain uses TRBV9 with TRBJ2-7, with no clear D. The specimen was blood. The TCR was taken from a woman aged 40 to 49 in good health. This CDR3 reads CASSVDQSRFEQYF. In DNA form, the CDR3 reads TGTGCCAGCAGCGTAGATCAATCTAGATTCGAGCAGTACTTC.